This T cell receptor beta chain comes out of a study of somatic mutations in cytotoxic T cells in rheumatoid arthritis. Germline V gene lookup returns CDR1 SGHAT and CDR2 FQNNGV. The length of the CDR3 is 15 residues. V shed 4 bases and J shed 0 bases, with 12 bases lying between them. Sequencing was performed with immunoSEQ multiplex PCR; in TCRdb, only in-frame clones are kept and a portion is missing. The sample lists roughly 13,000 clones; about 68% were seen once. The rearrangement links TRBV11-2 to TRBJ2-5, with D perhaps matching TRBD2 (6 bases). Sequenced: CD8+ T cells sorted from blood. The source of this sequence is an adult with rheumatoid arthritis. The CDR3 DNA sequence: TGTGCCAGCAGCTCATGGCGGGACTACCAAGAGACCCAGTACTTC. It specifies CASSSWRDYQETQYF.